The 21 T cell receptor beta chains reported below all come from one sample, sequenced in a study of CD8+ T cells in alopecia areata. Extracted RNA was reverse transcribed, and the resulting cDNA served as sequencing template. Sequenced by immunoSEQ multiplex PCR; TCRdb stores in-frame clones only, minus some. The sample carries 110,000 to 150,000 clones, 58% recorded once. This specimen consisted of CD4+ T cells sorted from blood, obtained at week 0. These receptors originate from a human donor with alopecia areata.

V gene TRBV29-1 combines with J gene TRBJ2-7; TRBD1 aligns across 11 bases. The CDR3 loop spans 16 amino acids. Germline CDR1 is SQVTM and CDR2 is ANQGSEA. J was trimmed by 3 bases and V by 0 bases; bases with no gene match: 7. The CDR3 loop is CSVEDRGTGGYYEQYF. The CDR3 coding sequence is TGCAGCGTTGAAGATCGCGGGACAGGGGGTTACTACGAGCAGTACTTC.

The chain uses TRBV6-5 and TRBJ2-2, with D possibly called TRBD1 or TRBD2 (5 bases each). Germline loops: CDR1 MNHEY, CDR2 SVGAGI. Trimming took 3 bases from V and 5 from J, leaving 13 bases between them. The CDR3 is 15 residues long. Here the CDR3 DNA reads TGTGCCAGCAGTTATGGGGGATTGGGGACCGGGGAGCTGTTTTTT. Encoded protein: CASSYGGLGTGELFF.

The chain joins TRBV4-1 to TRBJ2-5; either TRBD1 or TRBD2 may fit D (6 bases each). V was cut by 4 bases and J by 0 bases, with 12 bases left in between. This CDR3 comprises 15 residues. The germline V gene has CDR1 MGHRA and CDR2 YSYEKL. The CDR3 protein is CASSRGATYQETQYF. In DNA form, the CDR3 reads TGCGCCAGCAGCCGGGGGGCTACGTACCAAGAGACCCAGTACTTC.

The gene calls are TRBV7-3 and TRBJ2-1, with 9 bases aligning to TRBD1. CDR1 is SGHTA, CDR2 FQGTGA, per germline. The CDR3 covers 17 residues. The trim removed 5 bases at V and 5 bases at J, leaving 13 bases unmatched. The CDR3 DNA reads as TGTGCCAGCAGCCTCACCCAGGGACAGGGAACGGACAATGAGCAGTTCTTC. This encodes CASSLTQGQGTDNEQFF.

J is TRBJ2-7 and V is TRBV6-6, with TRBD1 matching over 9 bases. The CDR3 sequence is 15 residues long. Germline CDR1 reads MNHNY; CDR2 reads SVGAGI (reference sequence). V was pared by 2 bases and J by 6 bases, with 8 bases of the junction left unmatched. The CDR3 sequence is CASSYGEGQGGEQYF. The CDR3 nucleotides are TGTGCCAGCAGTTACGGGGAGGGACAGGGAGGCGAGCAGTACTTC.

CDR3 protein: CSVSETSDSYEQYF. In nucleotides, the CDR3 is TGCAGCGTGTCGGAAACTAGCGACTCCTACGAGCAGTACTTC. The rearrangement links TRBV29-1 to TRBJ2-7; 7 bases match TRBD2. V lost 6 bases and J lost 0; bases outside the gene matches: 8. This CDR3 region has 14 residues. Looked up from germline, CDR1 is SQVTM and CDR2 is ANQGSEA.

The chain recombines TRBV6-1 with TRBJ1-2; 8 bases line up with TRBD1. The CDR3 loop spans 14 amino acids. V shed 7 bases, J shed 4 bases, and the junction held 8 bases outside the gene matches. Per the germline V gene, CDR1 is MNHNS and CDR2 is SASEGT. The CDR3 bases are TGTGCCAGCACCGTAGGACAGGGTGGCTATGGCTACACCTTC. Translated: CASTVGQGGYGYTF.

The chain joins TRBV29-1 to TRBJ1-4, with D possibly matching TRBD1 (6 bases). The V end was cut by 5 bases, the J end by 7 bases, with 11 bases between. CDR3 length: 12 amino acids. CDR1 is SQVTM and CDR2 is ANQGSEA in the germline V gene. CDR3 residues: CSVSGAAEKLFF. The DNA for the CDR3 is TGCAGCGTTTCAGGGGCCGCTGAAAAACTGTTTTTT.

The chain carries TRBV7-9 and TRBJ2-6, with D unresolved. This CDR3 is 14 amino acids long. Germline V gives CDR1 SEHNR, CDR2 FQNEAQ (reference sequence). Trimming left V 2 bases short and J 5 bases short, with 7 bases between. This CDR3 is CASSLLRRANVLTF. The DNA of the CDR3 is TGTGCCAGCAGCTTACTCCGCCGGGCCAACGTCCTGACTTTC.

The table lists this clone with a count of one. The V and J genes are TRBV6-5 and TRBJ2-7; the D gene could be TRBD1 or TRBD2 (5 bases each). Trimming took off 0 bases at V and 6 bases at J, with 9 bases between the two ends. This CDR3 has 13 amino acids. Germline CDR1 is MNHEY and CDR2 is SVGAGI. CDR3 bases: TGTGCCAGCAGTTACTCGAGGGGAGCCGAGCAGTACTTC. It is translated as CASSYSRGAEQYF.

This clone appeared a few times. V and J are TRBV7-9 and TRBJ2-3, with 9 bases matching TRBD1. Trimming took 2 bases from V and 0 from J; bases not matched to a gene: 3. This CDR3 has 16 amino acids. Germline V CDR1 and CDR2: SEHNR, FQNEAQ (reference sequence). The CDR3 DNA is TGTGCCAGCAGCTTAAGACAGGGGGTGAGCACAGATACGCAGTATTTT. Amino acids: CASSLRQGVSTDTQYF. Supplemented by reference TRBV7-9 and TRBJ2-3, the full variable domain reads DTGVSQNPRHKITKRGQNVTFRCDPISEHNRLYWYRQTLGQGPEFLTYFQNEAQLEKSRLLSDRFSAERPKGSFSTLEIQRTEQGDSAMYLCASSLRQGVSTDTQYFGPGTRLTVL.

This clone was counted only a few times. V is TRBV10-2 and J is TRBJ1-5; the D is unclear. Trimming took off 3 bases at V and 2 bases at J, with 11 bases between the two ends. There are 15 residues in the CDR3. Looked up from germline, CDR1 is WSHSY and CDR2 is SAAADI. CDR3 region: CASSDSPWRNQPQHF. CDR3 DNA sequence: TGCGCCAGCAGTGATTCCCCGTGGCGCAATCAGCCCCAGCATTTT.

The chain couples TRBV4-1 to TRBJ2-1; TRBD2 agrees at 13 bases. The CDR3 consists of 15 residues. CDR1 MGHRA and CDR2 YSYEKL come from the germline V gene. Trimming removed 5 bases from V and 3 bases from J; junction bases left unmatched: 1. In DNA form, the CDR3 reads TGCGCCAGCAGCGGACTAGCGGGGGTCTACAATGAGCAGTTCTTC. Protein product: CASSGLAGVYNEQFF.

This clone was seen only a few times. The chain couples TRBV29-1 to TRBJ2-7; the match to TRBD1 covers 7 bases. Trimming removed 8 bases from V and 6 bases from J; junction bases left unmatched: 7. The CDR3 spans 11 residues. Germline V gene sequence: CDR1 SQVTM, CDR2 ANQGSEA. The CDR3 protein is CSPDRVVEQYF. The CDR3 nucleotides read TGCAGCCCCGACAGGGTGGTCGAGCAGTACTTC.

This clone was counted only a few times. The chain has TRBV29-1 and TRBJ1-2; a weak D match, TRBD1 (6 bases). This CDR3 has 12 residues. V was trimmed by 8 bases and J by 3 bases, leaving 13 bases between them. Germline CDR1 and CDR2: SQVTM and ANQGSEA. The CDR3 DNA is TGCAGCCACGGGGGCGGTGACTATGGCTACACCTTC. This codes for CSHGGGDYGYTF.

V and J are TRBV28 and TRBJ2-7; the D gene could be TRBD1 or TRBD2 (6 bases each). The V end was cut by 4 bases, the J end by 9 bases, with 28 bases between. The CDR3 length is 17 residues. The germline gives CDR1 MDHEN, CDR2 SYDVKM. CDR3 DNA sequence: TGTGCCAGCAGTTCAGGGGCAGGACAAGGAAAACTTAGCGGGCAGTACTTC. Translated: CASSSGAGQGKLSGQYF.

The V gene is TRBV29-1, the J gene TRBJ2-7, with D perhaps matching TRBD1 or TRBD2 (7 bases each). V was cut by 5 bases and J by 2 bases, with 13 bases left in between. The germline V gene has CDR1 SQVTM and CDR2 ANQGSEA. This CDR3 is 13 amino acids long. CDR3 in amino acids: CSVSRGGTYEQYF. CDR3 coding DNA: TGCAGCGTTTCCAGGGGGGGGACCTACGAGCAGTACTTC.

This clone was recorded a few times. The genes are TRBV6-5 and TRBJ1-2; maybe TRBD1 (6 bases). Germline V gene lookup returns CDR1 MNHEY and CDR2 SVGAGI. The CDR3 length is 13 residues. Trimming left V 6 bases short and J 6 bases short, with 14 bases between. As DNA, the CDR3 is TGTGCCAGCAGCCTGGACAGTTTCGATGGCTACACCTTC. As protein: CASSLDSFDGYTF.

This clone turned up a few times. CDR3 sequence reads: CAIRRTNVAYEQYF. For the CDR3, the DNA is TGTGCCATCAGGCGGACCAACGTGGCCTACGAGCAGTACTTC. The gene calls are TRBV10-3 and TRBJ2-7; no clear D gene. Deletions cut 6 bases from V and 2 bases from J, with 14 bases between. From germline, CDR1 is ENHRY and CDR2 SYGVKD. This CDR3 is built from 14 residues.

The V gene is TRBV30, the J gene TRBJ1-2; TRBD1 matches at 7 bases. The CDR3 totals 11 residues. Germline CDR1 GTSNPN, CDR2 SVGIG (reference sequence). V trimming: 3 bases; J trimming: 14 bases; junction bases outside the gene matches: 9. This CDR3 reads CAWSREQGMTF. Here the CDR3 DNA reads TGTGCCTGGAGCAGGGAACAGGGGATGACCTTC.

V gene TRBV6-1 combines with J gene TRBJ1-5; no definite D call. Germline-derived CDR1 and CDR2 are MNHNS and SASEGT. The CDR3 loop spans 13 amino acids. V shed 4 bases and J shed 11 bases, with 15 bases lying between them. CDR3 region: CASSASRPVTQHF. The CDR3 DNA follows: TGTGCCAGCAGTGCGTCACGGCCAGTAACCCAGCATTTT.